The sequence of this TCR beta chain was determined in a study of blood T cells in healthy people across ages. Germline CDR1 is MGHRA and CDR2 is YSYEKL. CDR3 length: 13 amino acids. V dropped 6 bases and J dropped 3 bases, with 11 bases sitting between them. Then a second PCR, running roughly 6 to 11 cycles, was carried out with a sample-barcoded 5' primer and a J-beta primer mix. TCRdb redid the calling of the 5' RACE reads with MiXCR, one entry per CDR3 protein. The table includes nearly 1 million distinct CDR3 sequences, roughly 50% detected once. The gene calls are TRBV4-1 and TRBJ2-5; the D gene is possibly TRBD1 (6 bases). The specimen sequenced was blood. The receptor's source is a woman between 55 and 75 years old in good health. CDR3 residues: CASSRQEKETQYF. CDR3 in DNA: TGCGCCAGCAGTCGACAGGAAAAAGAGACCCAGTACTTC.